This entry lists 21 T cell receptor beta chains sequenced from one sample in a study of T-cell memory formation after mild COVID-19. From the 5' RACE reads, TCRdb called clonotypes with MiXCR, one entry per CDR3 protein. Of 250,000 to 300,000 distinct CDR3 sequences listed, roughly 15% are singletons. The material sequenced was PBMCs or a T cell subset sorted from them (not recorded which). The receptors here all came from a man aged 18-30 years who had mild COVID-19 (a few samples of this study predate the infection). Cell type and time point are not known.

This clonotype came up once. The chain carries TRBV4-2 and TRBJ1-1; 7 nucleotides line up with TRBD1. Germline V gene data show CDR1 as LGHNA and CDR2 as YNFKEQ. V trimming: 4 bases; J trimming: 1 base; junction bases outside the gene matches: 6. CDR3 length: 15 residues. The CDR3: CASSLGRGANTEAFF. In nucleotides, the CDR3 is TGTGCCAGCAGCCTTGGCAGGGGGGCGAACACTGAAGCTTTCTTT.

The V and J genes are TRBV6-6 and TRBJ1-4; the D is unclear. Germline V lookup: CDR1 MNHNY, CDR2 SVGAGI (reference sequence). The CDR3 covers 14 residues. Trimming cost V 0 bases and J 8 bases, with 10 bases left between them. CDR3 region: CASSYSAGLEKLFF. CDR3 nucleotides: TGTGCCAGCAGTTACTCGGCAGGTCTCGAAAAACTGTTTTTT.

This clonotype was observed a handful of times. The chain carries TRBV7-9 and TRBJ1-1; no definite D call. Germline V CDR1 and CDR2: SEHNR, FQNEAQ (reference sequence). V lost 4 bases and J lost 4, with 16 bases in between. The CDR3 length is 15 residues. CDR3 coding DNA: TGTGCCAGCAGCTCGCGCGATACAGTCCCCACTGAAGCTTTCTTT. It encodes CASSSRDTVPTEAFF.

Here the CDR3 reads CASRRTECSNQPQHF. The CDR3 DNA reads TGTGCCAGCAGGCGGACAGAATGTAGCAATCAGCCCCAGCATTTT. The genes are TRBV6-5 and TRBJ1-5, with D maybe TRBD1 (6 bases). Per the germline V gene, CDR1 is MNHEY and CDR2 is SVGAGI. The CDR3 consists of 15 residues. V was cut by 6 bases and J by 0 bases, with 12 bases left in between.

This clonotype was seen more than once but under ten times. J is TRBJ2-7 and V is TRBV6-2 or TRBV6-3; D gene uncertain. The V gene's germline CDR1 is MNHEY and CDR2 SVGEGT. The CDR3 has 12 amino acids. The V and J ends lost 2 bases and 2 bases respectively, with 4 bases between them. The chain's CDR3 is CASSYGTYEQYV. In DNA, the CDR3 is TGTGCCAGCAGTTACGGGACCTACGAGCAGTACGTC.

This clonotype has just a few counts. The V call is TRBV6-2 or TRBV6-3, the J call TRBJ2-7, with a possible D match to TRBD2 (5 bases). The CDR3 covers 15 residues. Trimming pared 8 bases from V and 3 bases from J, leaving 20 bases between. Germline V gives CDR1 MNHEY, CDR2 SVGEGT. CDR3 in DNA: TGTGCCAGCCGGTCCCTGGGTTGGGAGAGCTACGAGCAGTACTTC. Encoded protein: CASRSLGWESYEQYF.

This clonotype was counted a few times. The J gene is TRBJ2-2, the V gene TRBV2; possible D gene TRBD1, 6 bases. The V and J ends lost 4 bases and 1 base respectively, with 10 bases between them. CDR1 and CDR2 from the germline V gene are SNHLY and FYNNEI. The CDR3 consists of 15 residues. This CDR3 reads CASSVGQMNTGELFF. The CDR3 DNA reads as TGTGCCAGCAGTGTAGGACAGATGAACACCGGGGAGCTGTTTTTT.

The CDR3 spells CASSLSGQGGETQYF. In nucleotides, the CDR3 is TGTGCCAGCAGCTTAAGTGGGCAGGGGGGGGAGACCCAGTACTTC. This rearrangement joins TRBV7-2 to TRBJ2-5; D could derive from TRBD1 or TRBD2 (7 bases each). This CDR3 region has 15 residues. The germline gives CDR1 SGHTA, CDR2 FQGNSA. Trimming pared 2 bases from V and 5 bases from J, leaving 15 bases between.

This clonotype was seen a handful of times. This rearrangement joins TRBV4-3 to TRBJ2-3; TRBD2 matches 12 bases. Looked up from germline, CDR1 is LGHNA and CDR2 is YSLEER. CDR3 length equals 17 residues. V gave up 3 bases and J gave up 4 bases; unmatched junction bases: 8. The CDR3 sequence is CASSHLTSGGTADTQYF. In DNA, the CDR3 is TGCGCCAGCAGCCACCTCACTAGCGGGGGGACTGCAGATACGCAGTATTTT.

V usage is TRBV12-3 or TRBV12-4 and J usage is TRBJ2-7, with TRBD2 matching over 8 bases. The ends lost 6 bases at V and 2 bases at J; junction bases unmatched: 6. This CDR3 region has 14 residues. DNA for the CDR3: TGTGCCAGCAGCAGACTAGCGAGGACCTACGAGCAGTACTTC. It is translated as CASSRLARTYEQYF.

The chain recombines TRBV6-6 with TRBJ1-1; 8 positions agree with TRBD1. J gave up 1 base and V 10 bases, and 5 bases lay outside the gene matches. The CDR3 runs 13 residues. Germline assignment: CDR1 MNHNY and CDR2 SVGAGI (reference sequence). The CDR3, as DNA: TGTGCCACGTCCGGGACAGGGAACACTGAAGCTTTCTTT. Its protein product is CATSGTGNTEAFF.

There are a few counts of this clonotype. The V and J genes are TRBV7-9 and TRBJ2-1; 9 nucleotides line up with TRBD2. J lost 4 bases, V lost 5 bases, and 12 bases had no gene match. The CDR3 is made up of 17 amino acids. The germline V gene encodes CDR1 SEHNR and CDR2 FQNEAQ (reference sequence). CDR3 amino acids: CASSAPPRLAVYNEQFF. In nucleotides, the CDR3 is TGTGCCAGCAGCGCACCCCCTCGACTAGCGGTTTACAATGAGCAGTTCTTC.

The chain joins TRBV24-1 to TRBJ2-3; 11 nucleotides line up with TRBD1. The V segment lost 7 bases and the J segment 4 bases; nucleotides outside the gene matches: 3. Germline CDR1 KGHDR, CDR2 SFDVKD. The CDR3 has 14 amino acids. CDR3 nucleotides: TGTGCCACCAGGAAGGGACAGGGGGCAGATACGCAGTATTTT. Translation gives CATRKGQGADTQYF.

The rearrangement links TRBV18 to TRBJ2-7; 7 bases are shared with TRBD1. V gave up 2 bases and J gave up 0 bases; unmatched junction bases: 4. The CDR3 covers 15 residues. CDR1 and CDR2 from the germline V gene are KGHSH and LQKENI. The CDR3 coding sequence is TGTGCCAGCTCACCAGACAGGGCCAACTCCTACGAGCAGTACTTC. Translation gives CASSPDRANSYEQYF.

This clonotype has only a few counts. The genes are TRBV7-2 and TRBJ1-5; the D gene is possibly TRBD1 (5 bases). The CDR3 has 16 residues. V dropped 5 bases and J dropped 3 bases, with 17 bases sitting between them. Looked up from germline, CDR1 is SGHTA and CDR2 is FQGNSA. This chain's CDR3 is CASSPWGGKTNQPQHF. CDR3 bases: TGTGCCAGCAGCCCCTGGGGGGGAAAAACCAATCAGCCCCAGCATTTT. Variable domain in full (rest from reference TRBV7-2 and TRBJ1-5): GAGVSQSPSNKVTEKGKDVELRCDPISGHTALYWYRQSLGQGLEFLIYFQGNSAPDKSGLPSDRFSAERTGGSVSTLTIQRTQQEDSAVYLCASSPWGGKTNQPQHFGDGTRLSIL.

There are a few counts of this clonotype. V and J are TRBV7-2 and TRBJ2-1, with a weak D call TRBD2 (5 bases). Germline CDR1 reads SGHTA; CDR2 reads FQGNSA. V was trimmed by 1 base and J by 9 bases, leaving 13 bases between them. The CDR3 spans 14 residues. The CDR3 DNA is TGTGCCAGCAGCTTAGGGGCTAGCTGGGGTGAGCAGTTCTTC. Protein sequence: CASSLGASWGEQFF. Using reference TRBV7-2 and TRBJ2-1 for the parts outside the CDR3, the full variable domain is GAGVSQSPSNKVTEKGKDVELRCDPISGHTALYWYRQSLGQGLEFLIYFQGNSAPDKSGLPSDRFSAERTGGSVSTLTIQRTQQEDSAVYLCASSLGASWGEQFFGPGTRLTVL.

J is TRBJ1-5 and V is TRBV6-2 or TRBV6-3; TRBD1 is a possible D gene (5 bases). The CDR3 runs to 14 residues. Trimming removed 7 bases from V and 1 base from J, with 11 bases in between. Germline CDR1 and CDR2: MNHEY and SVGEGT. The chain's CDR3 is CASTGRDSNQPQHF. The CDR3 region has the DNA TGTGCCAGCACCGGGCGGGACAGCAATCAGCCCCAGCATTTT.

This clonotype was counted only a few times. DNA for the CDR3: TGTGCCAGCAGTTCGACCATCAGGGTAATTGCTTCACCCCTCCACTTT. Translated, it gives CASSSTIRVIASPLHF. This chain joins TRBV6-2 or TRBV6-3 and TRBJ1-6, with D possibly matching TRBD1 (5 bases). CDR1 MNHEY and CDR2 SVGEGT come from the germline V gene. The CDR3 has 16 residues. V lost 4 bases and J lost 9, with 19 bases in between.

Only a few counts were recorded for this clonotype. J is TRBJ1-1 and V is TRBV12-3 or TRBV12-4, with D unclear. The length of the CDR3 is 12 residues. With 4 bases removed from V and 6 bases from J, the gap between germline ends came to 9 bases. CDR3 bases: TGTGCCAGCAGTTCGGGGAGGCCTGAAGCTTTCTTT. Protein sequence: CASSSGRPEAFF.

Only a few counts were recorded for this clonotype. This sequence joins TRBV12-3 or TRBV12-4 and TRBJ1-2; no clear D. The V end lost 7 bases, the J end lost 1 base, and 7 bases lay between the germline ends. The CDR3 extends over 12 amino acids. The CDR3 spells CASNSYNYGYTF. For the CDR3, the DNA is TGTGCCAGCAACAGCTATAACTATGGCTACACCTTC.

The genes are TRBV7-8 and TRBJ2-1, with TRBD2 matching 11 bases. The ends lost 3 bases at V and 8 bases at J; junction bases unmatched: 6. The CDR3 runs 15 residues. CDR1 is SGHVS, CDR2 FQNEAQ, per germline. CDR3 coding DNA: TGTGCCAGCAGCTTTAGCGGGGGGGCCCATCATGAGCAGTTCTTC. It yields the protein CASSFSGGAHHEQFF.